The source of this TCR beta chain is a study of blood T cells in healthy people across ages (dated by TCRdb to 2015 to 2017). Notes on the research overall: In model experiments, template switching captured about one uniquely barcoded TCR beta cDNA molecule for every two T cells. Four age groups were formed from the donors: young (average approximately 16 years), middle-aged (roughly 38), aged (around 68) and long-lived (82). To avoid experimental bias, donors of different ages were randomly spread across the sequencing lanes. The study analyzed two additional independent replicas of 1 million unique cDNA reads from the same blood draw for two donors, one aged 18 to 29 and one aged 80 or older. The study measured age-related changes in TCR beta repertoire diversity using deep sequencing normalized with unique cDNA molecular identifiers. Overall results and qualifications from the work: Because the CMV infection status of the donors was unknown, age-related changes in expanded clonotypes may potentially have been confounded. As age increased, observed TCR beta diversity per million T cells dropped in a roughly linear way, and a significant reduction was already evident by age about 40. The long-lived group showed more naive CD4+ T cells, fewer expanded clones and increased TCR diversity than the aged group, suggesting age selection. Estimates of total diversity based on one million sequenced T cells were considered lower bounds and underestimates. Since profiling was done on bulk unsorted PBMCs, naive and antigen-experienced compartments could not be conclusively compared. The percentage of naive T cells measured by flow cytometry correlated strongly with observed TCR beta diversity.

V loses 1 base of germline sequence and J loses 6 bases, and the interval between the two ends is 20 bases. Measured from the cysteine to the phenylalanine, the CDR3 is 17 residues long. Just CDR3 DNA is preserved here, 51 bases in frame from base 1. The CDR1 and CDR2 encoded by the germline V gene are SGHTA and FQGNSA. The 39 donors, aged about 6 to 95 years, were systemically healthy Caucasian individuals from Russia. Each donor gave about 10 milliliters of peripheral blood, drawn into EDTA-treated Vacutainer tubes. Ficoll-Paque density-gradient centrifugation was used to isolate PBMCs, with at least 7 million per sample. Trizol reagent was used to extract total RNA from the PBMCs, yielding at least 6 micrograms per sample. The percentages of naive CD45RAhigh/CD27high T cells were determined by flow cytometry on a PBMC aliquot from every donor. This clonotype has a single count. No cognate antigen has been identified for it. Qualities for individual bases were not recorded, and no much larger clone is one base off. Weak support is all one read offers.

Library prep was done by 5' RACE. These reads were obtained on an Illumina HiSeq 2500. A second PCR of about 6 to 11 cycles was run with a J-beta primer mix and a sample-barcoded 5' primer. Each TCR beta cDNA molecule received a unique molecular identifier from a template-switch 5' adaptor carrying 12 random nucleotides. At least 3 million CDR3-containing paired-end reads were obtained from each sample. The Mint cDNA synthesis kit, primed by a TRBC-specific oligonucleotide, was used to synthesize first-strand cDNA from all RNA. After uracil-DNA glycosylase treatment, a first 18-cycle PCR used universal primers M1SS and BC2_uni_R on all cDNA. Per the authors' processing: For normalization, 1 million high-quality reads were randomly selected from each sample, with every read carrying a distinct molecular identifier. Reads with shared molecular identifiers were discarded instead of being binned into consensus sequences. MiTCR, with a Q25 quality threshold and the strictest error-elimination algorithm, was used for CDR3 identification, clonotype clustering and error correction. A nonparametric unseen species model with Euler transformation was used to estimate lower-bound total TCR beta diversity. TCRdb reprocessing: public reads trimmed at Q25 with fastp, clones called with MiXCR, in-frame beta chains kept. Every entry covers one CDR3 protein and lists the most common genes and DNA from its rows. The V and J calls were determined by TCRdb, not by the authors. The sample table records around 850,000 distinct CDR3 sequences; under 40% of these occur just once. The top ten hold 10% to 15% of the sample.

The material sequenced was blood. The chain uses TRBV7-2 and TRBJ2-3; no D gene call is confident. This TCR was recovered from a man between 18 and 29 years old in good health. The CDR3 corresponds to CASSLVDQTVPGDTQYF. The sequenced DNA is TGTGCCAGCAGCTTAGTAGACCAGACCGTGCCAGGCGATACGCAGTATTTT.